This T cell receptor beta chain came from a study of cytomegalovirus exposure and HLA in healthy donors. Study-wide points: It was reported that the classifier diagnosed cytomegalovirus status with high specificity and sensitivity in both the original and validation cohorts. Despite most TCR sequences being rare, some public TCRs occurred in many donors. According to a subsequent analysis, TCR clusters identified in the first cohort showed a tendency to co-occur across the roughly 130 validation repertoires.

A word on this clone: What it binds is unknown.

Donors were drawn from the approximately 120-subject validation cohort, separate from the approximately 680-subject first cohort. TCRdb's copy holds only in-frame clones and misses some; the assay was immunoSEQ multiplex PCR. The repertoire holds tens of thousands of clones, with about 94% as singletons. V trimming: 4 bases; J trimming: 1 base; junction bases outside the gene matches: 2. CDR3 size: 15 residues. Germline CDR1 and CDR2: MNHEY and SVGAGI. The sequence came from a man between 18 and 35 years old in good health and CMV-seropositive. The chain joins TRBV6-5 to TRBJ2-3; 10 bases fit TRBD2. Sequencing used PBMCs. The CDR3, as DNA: TGTGCCAGCAGTTCCCTAGCGGGGGGCACAGATACGCAGTATTTT. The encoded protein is CASSSLAGGTDTQYF.